This T cell receptor (beta chain) was profiled in a study of blood T cell repertoires in COVID-19. Study-level information: COVID-19 samples, acute and convalescent, were from the United States, Italy and Spain.

Authors' methods: How many nucleated cells were present was estimated from reference gene primer amplification. Here immunoSEQ multiplex PCR was the method, and the copy in TCRdb shows in-frame clones only, minus some. D and trimming were read from the DNA, whereas the V and J calls and clone size are those reported in that table. This table has 150,000 or so clones, 80% to 85% appearing once. The CDR3 spans 14 residues. Losses at the gene ends were 10 bases for V and 1 base for J; bases not matched to a gene: 8. Germline loops: CDR1 ENHRY, CDR2 SYGVKD. The receptor was derived from a woman aged 60 to 75 with acute or convalescent COVID-19. The specimen sequenced was peripheral blood. The chain combines TRBV10-3 with TRBJ2-5; TRBD2 agrees at 8 bases. CDR3 protein: CATPREGLQETQYF. Written as DNA, the CDR3 is TGTGCCACCCCCCGGGAGGGCCTCCAAGAGACCCAGTACTTC.